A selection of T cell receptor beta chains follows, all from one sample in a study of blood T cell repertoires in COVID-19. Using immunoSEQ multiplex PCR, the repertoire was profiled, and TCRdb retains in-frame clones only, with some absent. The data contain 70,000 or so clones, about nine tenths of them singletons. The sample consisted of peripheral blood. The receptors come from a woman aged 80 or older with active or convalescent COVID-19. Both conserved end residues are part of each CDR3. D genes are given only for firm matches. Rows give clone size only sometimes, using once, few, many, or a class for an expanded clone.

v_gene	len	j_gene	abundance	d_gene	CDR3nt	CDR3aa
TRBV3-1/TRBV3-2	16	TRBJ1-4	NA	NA	TGTGCCAGCAGCCCGCTGGATGGGGCTCGGAATGAAAAACTGTTTTTT	CASSPLDGARNEKLFF
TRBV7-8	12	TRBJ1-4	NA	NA	TGTGCCAGCAGCTTAGCTCCAGGGAAGCTGTTTTTT	CASSLAPGKLFF
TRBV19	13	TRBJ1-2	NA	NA	TGTGCCAGTAGCCAGACTTGGAACTATGGCTACACCTTC	CASSQTWNYGYTF
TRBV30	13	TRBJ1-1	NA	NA	TGTGCCTGGGGAGTTGGGGGGGACACTGAAGCTTTCTTT	CAWGVGGDTEAFF
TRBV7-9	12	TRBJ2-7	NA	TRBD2	TGTGCCAGCAGCACCGACGGGGGGAAGCAGTACTTC	CASSTDGGKQYF
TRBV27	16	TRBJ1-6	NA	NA	TGTGCCAGCAGCTGGACCCGGGATATGGGGTTTTCACCCCTCCACTTT	CASSWTRDMGFSPLHF
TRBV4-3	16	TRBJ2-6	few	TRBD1	TGCGCCAGCAAACAGGACAGGGTGGCTGGGGCCAACGTCCTGACTTTC	CASKQDRVAGANVLTF
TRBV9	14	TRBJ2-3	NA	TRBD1	TGTGCCAGCAGCCCGACAGGGAGAGCAGATACGCAGTATTTT	CASSPTGRADTQYF
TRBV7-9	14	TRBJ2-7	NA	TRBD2	TGTGCCAGCAGCTTAGGGACTAGTTACTACGAGCAGTACTTC	CASSLGTSYYEQYF
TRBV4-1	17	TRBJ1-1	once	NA	TGCGCCAGCAGCCAAGAAGAGTGGAGACAGGATGACACTGAAGCTTTCTTT	CASSQEEWRQDDTEAFF
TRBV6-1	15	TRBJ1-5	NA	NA	TGTGCCAGCAGTGAAGCTCGGCTCAGCGGCCAGCCCCAGCATTTT	CASSEARLSGQPQHF
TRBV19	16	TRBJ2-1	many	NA	TGTGCCAGTAGCCCCGCCGGGGGTGCGGGCTACAATGAGCAGTTCTTC	CASSPAGGAGYNEQFF
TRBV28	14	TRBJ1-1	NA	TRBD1	TGTGCCAGCAGTCTAAGGGGGCGAAGAACTGAAGCTTTCTTT	CASSLRGRRTEAFF
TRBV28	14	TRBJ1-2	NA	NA	TGTGCCAGCAGTTTATGGGGAGGGACGAATGGCTACACCTTC	CASSLWGGTNGYTF
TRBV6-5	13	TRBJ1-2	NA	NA	TGTGCCAGCTCTCCCTCACAGAACTATGGCTACACCTTC	CASSPSQNYGYTF
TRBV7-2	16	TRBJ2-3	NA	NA	TGTGCCAGCAGCCCCGTGGCGGGACGCGACACAGATACGCAGTATTTT	CASSPVAGRDTDTQYF
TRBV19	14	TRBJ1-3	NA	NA	TGTGCCAGTGCCGGGACACGGTCTGGAAACACCATATATTTT	CASAGTRSGNTIYF
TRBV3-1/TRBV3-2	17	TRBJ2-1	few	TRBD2	TGTGCCAGCAGCCAATTAGCGGGGGGCAGCTCCTACAATGAGCAGTTCTTC	CASSQLAGGSSYNEQFF
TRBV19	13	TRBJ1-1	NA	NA	TGTGCCAGTAGTAGGACAGCGAACACTGAAGCTTTCTTT	CASSRTANTEAFF
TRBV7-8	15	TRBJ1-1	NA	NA	TGTGCCAGCAGCCCGAACCCACAGGGTGGGACTGAAGCTTTCTTT	CASSPNPQGGTEAFF
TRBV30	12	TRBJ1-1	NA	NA	TGTGCCTGGAATGCAGGGGACGGGGCAGCTTTCTTT	CAWNAGDGAAFF
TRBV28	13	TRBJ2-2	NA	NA	TGTGCCACCCCGGGATCGAACACCGGGGAGCTGTTTTTT	CATPGSNTGELFF
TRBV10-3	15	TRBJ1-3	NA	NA	TGTGCCATCAGAGATTCTGGGGGCCTGGGAAACACCATATATTTT	CAIRDSGGLGNTIYF
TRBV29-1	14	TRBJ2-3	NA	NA	TGCAGCGTTGGTGGCGGGGCGAGCACAGATACGCAGTATTTT	CSVGGGASTDTQYF